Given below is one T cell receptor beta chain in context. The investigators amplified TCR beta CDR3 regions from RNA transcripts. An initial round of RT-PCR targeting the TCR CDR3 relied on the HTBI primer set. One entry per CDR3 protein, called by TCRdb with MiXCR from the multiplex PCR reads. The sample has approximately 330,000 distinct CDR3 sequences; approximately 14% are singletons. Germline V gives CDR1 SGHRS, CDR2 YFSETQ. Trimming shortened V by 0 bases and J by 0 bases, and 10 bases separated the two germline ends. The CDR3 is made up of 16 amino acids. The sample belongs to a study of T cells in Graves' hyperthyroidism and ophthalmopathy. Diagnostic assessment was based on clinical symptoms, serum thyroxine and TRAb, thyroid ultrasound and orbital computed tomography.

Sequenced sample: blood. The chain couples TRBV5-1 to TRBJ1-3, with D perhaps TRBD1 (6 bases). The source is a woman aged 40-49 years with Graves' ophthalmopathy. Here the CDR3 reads CASSLDGTPSGNTIYF. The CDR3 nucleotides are TGCGCCAGCAGCTTGGATGGGACACCCTCTGGAAACACCATATATTTT.